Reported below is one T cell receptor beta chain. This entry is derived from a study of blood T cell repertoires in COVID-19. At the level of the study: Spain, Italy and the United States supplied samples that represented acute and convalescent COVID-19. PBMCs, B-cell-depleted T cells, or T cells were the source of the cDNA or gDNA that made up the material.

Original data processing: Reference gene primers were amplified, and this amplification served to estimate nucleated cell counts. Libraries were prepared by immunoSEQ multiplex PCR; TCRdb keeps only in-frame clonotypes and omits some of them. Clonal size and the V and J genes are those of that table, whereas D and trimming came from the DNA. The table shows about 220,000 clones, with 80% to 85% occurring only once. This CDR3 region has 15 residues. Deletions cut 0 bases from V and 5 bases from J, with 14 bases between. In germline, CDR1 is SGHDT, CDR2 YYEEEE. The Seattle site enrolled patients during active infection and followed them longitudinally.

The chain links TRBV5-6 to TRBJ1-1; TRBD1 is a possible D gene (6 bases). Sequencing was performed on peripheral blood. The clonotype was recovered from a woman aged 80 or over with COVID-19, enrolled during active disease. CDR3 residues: CASSLVNRVGTEAFF. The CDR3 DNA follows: TGTGCCAGCAGCTTGGTTAACAGGGTGGGGACTGAAGCTTTCTTT.